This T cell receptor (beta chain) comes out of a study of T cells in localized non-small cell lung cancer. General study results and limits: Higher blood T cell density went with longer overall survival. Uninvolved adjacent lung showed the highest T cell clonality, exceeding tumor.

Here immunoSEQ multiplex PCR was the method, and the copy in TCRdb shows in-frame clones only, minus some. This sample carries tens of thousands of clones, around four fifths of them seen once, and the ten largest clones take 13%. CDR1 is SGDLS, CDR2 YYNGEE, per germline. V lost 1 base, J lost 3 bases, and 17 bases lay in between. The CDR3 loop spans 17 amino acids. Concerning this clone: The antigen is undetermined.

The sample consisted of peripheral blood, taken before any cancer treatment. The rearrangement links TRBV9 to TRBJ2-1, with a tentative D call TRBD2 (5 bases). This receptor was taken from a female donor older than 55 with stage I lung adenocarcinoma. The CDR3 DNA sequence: TGTGCCAGCAGCGTAACAACCGGGCCCGGAGGCTACAATGAGCAGTTCTTC. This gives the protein CASSVTTGPGGYNEQFF. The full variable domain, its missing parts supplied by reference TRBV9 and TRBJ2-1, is DSGVTQTPKHLITATGQRVTLRCSPRSGDLSVYWYQQSLDQGLQFLIQYYNGEERAKGNILERFSAQQFPDLHSELNLSSLELGDSALYFCASSVTTGPGGYNEQFFGPGTRLTVL.